This note documents a single T cell receptor (beta chain) sequence. What it binds is unknown. The data were taken from a study of T cell repertoires in cytomegalovirus infection. Background on the study: Recently identified HLA-C-restricted CMV epitopes and well-studied HLA-B-restricted CMV epitopes were used by the study. The public TCR beta signatures pointed to both CMV infection and matching HLA type.

TCRdb called the reads again in MiXCR, with one record for every CDR3 protein. The sample lists hundreds of thousands of distinct CDR3 sequences; roughly 43% were seen once. The V end lost 5 bases, the J end lost 6 bases, and 22 bases lay between the germline ends. The CDR3 length is 17 residues. Germline V CDR1 and CDR2: SGHVS, FQNEAQ. Study-wide findings and caveats: Cumulative frequency of public TCR beta families picked out carriers of CMV plus the relevant HLA.

This TCR was recovered from a human donor in good health (CMV status not recorded). Some clones in this sample may be carry-over from other donors' samples. Sequences were derived from cultured PBMCs, sampled from culture after CMV antigen stimulation. The chain recombines TRBV7-8 with TRBJ2-2; D unresolved. In nucleotides, the CDR3 is TGTGCCAGCAGCCGTTTAGGACGGTCTAAACCGGCCGGGGAGCTGTTTTTT. As protein: CASSRLGRSKPAGELFF.